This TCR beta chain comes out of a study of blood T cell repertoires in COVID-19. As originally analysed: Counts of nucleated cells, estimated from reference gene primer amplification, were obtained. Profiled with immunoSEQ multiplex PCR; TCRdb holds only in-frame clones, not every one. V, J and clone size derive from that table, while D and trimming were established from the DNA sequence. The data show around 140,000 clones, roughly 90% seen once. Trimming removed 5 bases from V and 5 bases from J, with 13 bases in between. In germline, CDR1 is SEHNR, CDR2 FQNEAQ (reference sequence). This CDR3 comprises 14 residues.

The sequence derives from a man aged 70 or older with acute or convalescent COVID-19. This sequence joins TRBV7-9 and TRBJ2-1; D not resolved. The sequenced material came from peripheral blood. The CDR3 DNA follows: TGTGCCAGCAGCCAAACACCGATTAACAATGAGCAGTTCTTC. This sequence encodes CASSQTPINNEQFF.